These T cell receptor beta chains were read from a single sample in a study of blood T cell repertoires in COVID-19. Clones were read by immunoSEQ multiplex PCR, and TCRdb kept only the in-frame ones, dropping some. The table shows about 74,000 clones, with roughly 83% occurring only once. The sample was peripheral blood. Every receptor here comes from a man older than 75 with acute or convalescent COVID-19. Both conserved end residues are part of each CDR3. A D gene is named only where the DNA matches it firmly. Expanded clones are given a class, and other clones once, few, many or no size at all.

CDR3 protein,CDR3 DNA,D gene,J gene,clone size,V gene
CASSRDRSYEQYF,TGTGCCAGCAGCAGGGACAGGTCCTACGAGCAGTACTTC,TRBD1,TRBJ2-7,NA,TRBV5-4
CASRDNSGNTIYF,TGCGCCAGCAGAGACAACTCTGGAAACACCATATATTTT,NA,TRBJ1-3,NA,TRBV5-1
CAFSTSVAKNIQYF,TGTGCCTTCTCGACTAGCGTAGCCAAAAACATTCAGTACTTC,TRBD2,TRBJ2-4,NA,TRBV30
CATSRGQGGGTQYF,TGTGCCACCAGCAGGGGACAGGGAGGAGGTACGCAGTATTTT,TRBD1,TRBJ2-3,NA,TRBV15
CASSKRHGGSRADTQYF,TGTGCCAGTAGTAAGAGGCATGGCGGGAGTCGGGCAGATACGCAGTATTTT,TRBD2,TRBJ2-3,NA,TRBV19
CASSSQGTGLWSYNSPLHF,TGTGCCAGCAGCTCGCAGGGCACAGGGTTGTGGTCCTATAATTCACCCCTCCACTTT,NA,TRBJ1-6,NA,TRBV5-5
CASSEEGVNTIYF,TGTGCCAGCAGTGAAGAGGGGGTCAACACCATATATTTT,NA,TRBJ1-3,NA,TRBV6-1
CASSVNSGGPSFF,TGTGCCAGCAGCGTTAATAGCGGAGGCCCGTCGTTCTTC,NA,TRBJ2-1,NA,TRBV7-2
CASNRDREETQYF,TGCGCCAGCAACCGGGACAGGGAAGAGACCCAGTACTTC,TRBD1,TRBJ2-5,NA,TRBV23-1
CASSLARGAANEQFF,TGTGCCAGCAGCTTAGCTAGAGGTGCGGCAAATGAGCAGTTCTTC,NA,TRBJ2-1,NA,TRBV11-3
CSVFMGPGQGAIPYNEQFF,TGCAGCGTTTTTATGGGGCCGGGACAGGGGGCGATCCCTTACAATGAGCAGTTCTTC,TRBD1,TRBJ2-1,NA,TRBV29-1
CASSQRISGGAANEQFF,TGCGCCAGCAGCCAACGGATTAGCGGGGGGGCAGCCAATGAGCAGTTCTTC,TRBD2,TRBJ2-1,NA,TRBV4-1
CASSPSLFGGRKVSDTQYF,TGTGCCAGTAGTCCATCCCTTTTTGGCGGGAGGAAAGTCTCAGATACGCAGTATTTT,TRBD2,TRBJ2-3,NA,TRBV19
CASSSSGGQAEQFF,TGTGCCAGCAGCTCTAGCGGGGGTCAGGCTGAGCAGTTCTTC,TRBD2,TRBJ2-1,NA,TRBV28
CASSGDRGRNQPQHF,TGTGCCAGCAGCGGGGACAGGGGCCGCAATCAGCCCCAGCATTTT,TRBD1,TRBJ1-5,NA,TRBV7-9
CAAGAYTEAFF,TGTGCCGCGGGGGCGTACACTGAAGCTTTCTTT,NA,TRBJ1-1,NA,TRBV7-9
CASSYQGNQPQHF,TGTGCCAGCAGTTACCAGGGCAATCAGCCCCAGCATTTT,NA,TRBJ1-5,NA,TRBV6-5
CASSYQQGATYEQYF,TGTGCCAGCAGTTACCAACAGGGCGCCACCTACGAGCAGTACTTC,NA,TRBJ2-7,NA,TRBV6-2/TRBV6-3
CASSQSSYGYTF,TGTGCCAGTAGTCAGTCAAGCTATGGCTACACCTTC,NA,TRBJ1-2,NA,TRBV19
CASSHGTANTGELFF,TGTGCCAGCAGCCACGGGACAGCGAACACCGGGGAGCTGTTTTTT,TRBD1,TRBJ2-2,NA,TRBV11-2
CASSQSRRGGDTQYF,TGTGCCAGCAGTCAATCGCGGAGGGGAGGAGATACGCAGTATTTT,NA,TRBJ2-3,NA,TRBV28
CASSQDRGTGSTDTQYF,TGTGCCAGCAGCCAAGATCGCGGGACAGGGAGCACAGATACGCAGTATTTT,TRBD1,TRBJ2-3,NA,TRBV3-1/TRBV3-2
CASSQTGGAGYGYTF,TGCGCCAGCAGCCAAACAGGGGGCGCTGGCTATGGCTACACCTTC,TRBD1,TRBJ1-2,NA,TRBV4-3
CASSSTGVANEKLFF,TGCGCCAGCAGCTCTACAGGGGTAGCTAATGAAAAACTGTTTTTT,TRBD1,TRBJ1-4,NA,TRBV5-1
CASSPLESTYTF,TGTGCCAGCAGCCCTCTCGAGTCCACCTACACCTTC,NA,TRBJ1-2,NA,TRBV7-9
CASSLGTGGFGYTF,TGTGCCAGCAGTCTCGGGACAGGGGGCTTTGGCTACACCTTC,TRBD1,TRBJ1-2,NA,TRBV27
CASSQGGLKEKLFF,TGTGCCAGCTCACAAGGGGGCCTCAAAGAAAAACTGTTTTTT,TRBD1,TRBJ1-4,NA,TRBV18
CASSLSAGGGTDTQYF,TGTGCCAGCAGTTTGAGTGCGGGGGGGGGCACAGATACGCAGTATTTT,TRBD2,TRBJ2-3,NA,TRBV28
CASTLGGDSNQPQHF,TGCGCCAGCACACTCGGGGGGGATAGCAATCAGCCCCAGCATTTT,NA,TRBJ1-5,NA,TRBV5-1
CASSLLAGAYEQYF,TGTGCCAGCAGCTTACTAGCGGGAGCCTACGAGCAGTACTTC,TRBD2,TRBJ2-7,NA,TRBV6-2/TRBV6-3
CASSLSAGLTYGYTF,TGTGCCAGCAGTTTATCCGCGGGGCTAACCTATGGCTACACCTTC,NA,TRBJ1-2,NA,TRBV28
CASSPGDTNTGELFF,TGTGCCAGCAGCCCCGGGGACACGAACACCGGGGAGCTGTTTTTT,NA,TRBJ2-2,NA,TRBV7-9
CASSPTGVQETQYF,TGTGCCAGCAGTCCCACGGGGGTCCAGGAGACCCAGTACTTC,NA,TRBJ2-5,NA,TRBV11-3
CASSGGQGAYGYTF,TGTGCCAGCAGCGGAGGACAGGGGGCTTATGGCTACACCTTC,TRBD1,TRBJ1-2,NA,TRBV9
CATSEGPSGEQFF,TGTGCCACCAGTGAAGGTCCGTCGGGGGAGCAGTTCTTC,NA,TRBJ2-1,NA,TRBV24-1
CASSVAPGVSAYGYTF,TGTGCCAGCAGCGTAGCTCCGGGGGTTTCTGCTTATGGCTACACCTTC,NA,TRBJ1-2,NA,TRBV9
CASSQGLGASSGNTIYF,TGCGCCAGCAGCCAAGGATTAGGGGCGAGCTCTGGAAACACCATATATTTT,NA,TRBJ1-3,NA,TRBV4-1
CASSATGSPSYNEQFF,TGTGCCAGCAGTGCGACAGGGTCCCCCTCCTACAATGAGCAGTTCTTC,TRBD1,TRBJ2-1,many,TRBV6-1
CASRALTDTQYF,TGTGCCAGCAGAGCCCTGACAGATACGCAGTATTTT,NA,TRBJ2-3,NA,TRBV2
CASTDTGSSTEAFF,TGTGCCAGTACCGATACAGGGTCTTCCACTGAAGCTTTCTTT,NA,TRBJ1-1,few,TRBV19
CASSQWTAVPIDGYTF,TGCGCCAGCAGCCAATGGACAGCAGTCCCGATTGATGGCTACACCTTC,NA,TRBJ1-2,NA,TRBV4-3
CASSPLGTSGTTGELFF,TGTGCCAGCAGTCCTCTCGGGACTAGCGGTACAACCGGGGAGCTGTTTTTT,TRBD2,TRBJ2-2,NA,TRBV27
CASSQVGTVYGTNEKLFF,TGCGCCAGCAGCCAAGTAGGGACAGTCTACGGAACTAATGAAAAACTGTTTTTT,TRBD1,TRBJ1-4,NA,TRBV4-1
CASSLRDSSNEKLFF,TGTGCCAGCAGCCTCCGGGACAGTTCGAATGAAAAACTGTTTTTT,TRBD1,TRBJ1-4,NA,TRBV9
CASSRDSSSDTQYF,TGCGCCAGCAGCCGAGACTCGTCCTCAGATACGCAGTATTTT,NA,TRBJ2-3,NA,TRBV5-1
CASSLYGNTIYF,TGTGCCAGCAGCTTGTATGGAAACACCATATATTTT,NA,TRBJ1-3,NA,TRBV5-6